The 8 T cell receptor beta chains listed next were all sequenced from one sample in a study of control samples from healthy donors and cancer patients. Sequencing was performed with immunoSEQ multiplex PCR; in TCRdb, only in-frame clones are kept and a portion is missing. Seen here are over 150,000 clones, around 92% observed once, and the top ten hold around 2%. Sequencing was done on a sample of blood. These receptors all come from a woman in her forties in good health.

This clone was picked up one time. The chain employs TRBV9 and TRBJ2-3; a possible D gene is TRBD1 (5 bases). Germline CDR1 is SGDLS and CDR2 is YYNGEE. The CDR3 is made up of 14 amino acids. Trimming left V 0 bases short and J 3 bases short, with 8 bases between. CDR3 loop: CASSVGQRTDTQYF. The CDR3 nucleotides are TGTGCCAGCAGCGTAGGACAGCGTACAGATACGCAGTATTTT.

The rearrangement uses TRBV19 and TRBJ1-2; D may be TRBD1 (6 bases). CDR3 size: 15 residues. Germline V gene data show CDR1 as LNHDA and CDR2 as SQIVND (reference sequence). The V gene lost 9 bases and the J gene lost 4 bases, with 21 bases spanning the gap. For the CDR3, the DNA is TGTGCCAGCGAAAGGGTTGGGGGCGCGAGCTATGGCTACACCTTC. Protein: CASERVGGASYGYTF.

This sequence joins TRBV6-5 and TRBJ1-2, with 12 bases aligning to TRBD1. V dropped 6 bases and J dropped 13; count of bases not matched to a gene: 6. This CDR3 spans 12 amino acids. CDR1 is MNHEY and CDR2 is SVGAGI in the germline V gene. The CDR3 coding sequence is TGTGCCAGCAGGTCGGGACAGGGGGCCTCCACCTTC. It yields the protein CASRSGQGASTF.

The rearrangement links TRBV28 to TRBJ1-2, with TRBD1 as a possible D gene (5 bases). Germline V lookup: CDR1 MDHEN, CDR2 SYDVKM. Trimming shortened V by 5 bases and J by 6 bases, and 10 bases separated the two germline ends. The CDR3 is 12 amino acids. This chain's CDR3 is CASSAVGDGYTF. The CDR3 nucleotides are TGTGCCAGCAGTGCGGTGGGGGATGGCTACACCTTC.

J is TRBJ2-7 and V is TRBV25-1; no definite D call. Germline CDR1 and CDR2: MGHDK and SYGVNS. V lost 4 bases, J lost 0 bases, and 1 base lay in between. The CDR3 runs 11 residues. The CDR3: CASSASYEQYF. CDR3 bases: TGTGCCAGCAGTGCCTCCTACGAGCAGTACTTC.

The CDR3 coding sequence is TGTGCCAGCAGCCAAATCGGACAATCAGCAACTAATGAAAAACTGTTTTTT. It specifies CASSQIGQSATNEKLFF. The chain has TRBV3-1 (or the pseudogene TRBV3-2) and TRBJ1-4; possible D gene TRBD1, 5 bases. V lost 2 bases to trimming and J lost 0 bases, with 13 bases between them. Germline V gene data show CDR1 as LGHDT and CDR2 as YNNKEL (reference sequence). The CDR3 spans 17 residues.

This chain uses TRBV6-6 with TRBJ1-1; D may be TRBD1 (5 bases). Trimming removed 5 bases from V and 4 bases from J, with 14 bases in between. Germline CDR1 MNHNY, CDR2 SVGAGI (reference sequence). The CDR3 covers 14 residues. DNA of the CDR3: TGTGCCAGCAGTCACGACTGGGGACGCACTGAAGCTTTCTTT. Protein: CASSHDWGRTEAFF.

The chain has TRBV23-1 and TRBJ2-7; weak D call: TRBD2 (6 bases). TRBV23-1 is reported as an ORF; its role is uncertain. The CDR3 extends over 14 amino acids. Trimming shortened V by 4 bases and J by 4 bases, and 14 bases separated the two germline ends. The CDR3 region has the DNA TGCGCCAGCAGTCGGCGGGGCATAGGTTACGAGCAGTACTTC. This translates into CASSRRGIGYEQYF.